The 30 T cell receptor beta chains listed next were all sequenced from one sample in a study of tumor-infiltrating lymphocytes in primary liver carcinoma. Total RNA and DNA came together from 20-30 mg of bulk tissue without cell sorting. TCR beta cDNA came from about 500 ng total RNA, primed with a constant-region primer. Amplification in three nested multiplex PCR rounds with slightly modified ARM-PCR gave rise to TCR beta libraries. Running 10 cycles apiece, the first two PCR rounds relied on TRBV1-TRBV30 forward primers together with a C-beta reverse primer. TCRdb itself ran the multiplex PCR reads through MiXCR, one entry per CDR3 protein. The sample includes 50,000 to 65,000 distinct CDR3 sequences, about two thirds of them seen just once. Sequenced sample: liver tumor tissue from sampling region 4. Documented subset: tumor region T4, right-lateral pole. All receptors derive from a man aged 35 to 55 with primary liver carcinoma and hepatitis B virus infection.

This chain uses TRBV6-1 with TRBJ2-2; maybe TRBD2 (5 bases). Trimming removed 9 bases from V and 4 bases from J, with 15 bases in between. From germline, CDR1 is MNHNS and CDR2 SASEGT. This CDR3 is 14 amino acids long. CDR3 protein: CASDGSGGTGELFF. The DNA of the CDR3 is TGTGCCAGTGATGGGTCCGGAGGCACCGGGGAGCTGTTTTTT.

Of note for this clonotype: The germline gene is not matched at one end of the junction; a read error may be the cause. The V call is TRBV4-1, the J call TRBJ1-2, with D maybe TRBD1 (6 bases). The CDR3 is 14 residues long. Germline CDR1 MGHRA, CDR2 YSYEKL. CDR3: CVSSQGDMNYGYAF. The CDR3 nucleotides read TGCGTCAGCAGCCAAGGGGACATGAACTATGGCTACGCCTTC.

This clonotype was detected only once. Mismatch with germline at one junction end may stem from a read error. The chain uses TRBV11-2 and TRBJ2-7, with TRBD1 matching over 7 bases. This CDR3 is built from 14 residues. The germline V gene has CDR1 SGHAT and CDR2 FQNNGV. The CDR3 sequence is CASSYLIGGGEQYF. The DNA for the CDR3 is TGCGCCAGCAGCTACCTGATAGGGGGCGGGGAGCAGTACTTC.

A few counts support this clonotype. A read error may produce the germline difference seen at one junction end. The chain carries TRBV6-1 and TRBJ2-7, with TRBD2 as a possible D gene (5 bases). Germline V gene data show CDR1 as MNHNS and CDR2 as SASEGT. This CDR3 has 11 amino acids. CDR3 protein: CASSGLYKQYF. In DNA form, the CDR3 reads TGTGCCAGCAGCGGACTCTACAAGCAGTACTTC.

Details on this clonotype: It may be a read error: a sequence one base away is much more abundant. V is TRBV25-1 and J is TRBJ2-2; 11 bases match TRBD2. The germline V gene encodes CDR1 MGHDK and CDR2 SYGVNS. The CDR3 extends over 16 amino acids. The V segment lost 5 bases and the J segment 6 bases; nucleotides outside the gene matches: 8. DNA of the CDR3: TGTGCCAGCAGTACCTTAGCGGGAGGGTTTGCCGGGGAGCTGTTTTTT. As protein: CASSTLAGGFAGELFF.

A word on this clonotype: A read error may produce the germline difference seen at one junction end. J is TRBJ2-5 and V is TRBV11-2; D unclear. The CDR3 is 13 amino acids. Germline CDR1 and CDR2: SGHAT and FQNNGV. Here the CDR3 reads CTSSLDQHGYQYF. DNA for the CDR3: TGTACCAGCAGCTTAGATCAGCACGGCTACCAGTACTTC. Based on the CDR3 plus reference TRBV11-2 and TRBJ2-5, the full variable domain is EAGVAQSPRYKIIEKRQSVAFWCNPISGHATLYWYQQILGQGPKLLIQFQNNGVVDDSQLPKDRFSAERLKGVDSTLKIQPAKLEDSAVYLCTSSLDQHGYQYFGPGTRLLVL.

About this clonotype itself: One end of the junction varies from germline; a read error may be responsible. The CDR3 here is CASSAAVYEPYF. The CDR3 DNA is TGTGCCAGCAGCGCAGCAGTCTACGAGCCGTACTTC. The gene calls are TRBV6-1 and TRBJ2-7, with D unclear. CDR1 and CDR2 from the germline V gene are MNHNS and SASEGT. The CDR3 loop spans 12 amino acids.

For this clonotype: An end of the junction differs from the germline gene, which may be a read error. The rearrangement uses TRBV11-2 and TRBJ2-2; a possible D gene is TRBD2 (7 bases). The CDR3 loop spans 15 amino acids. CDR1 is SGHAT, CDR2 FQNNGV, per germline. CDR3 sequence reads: CASSFAESNTGGLFF. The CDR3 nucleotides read TGTGCCAGCAGCTTTGCGGAATCGAACACCGGGGGGCTGTTCTTT.

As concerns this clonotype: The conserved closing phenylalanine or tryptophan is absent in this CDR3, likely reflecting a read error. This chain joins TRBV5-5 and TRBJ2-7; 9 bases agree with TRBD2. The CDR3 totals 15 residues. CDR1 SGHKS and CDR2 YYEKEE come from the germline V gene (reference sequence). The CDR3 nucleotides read TGTGCCAGCAGCTTCATGGCTAGCGGGACGTACGGGCAGTACCTC. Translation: CASSFMASGTYGQYL.

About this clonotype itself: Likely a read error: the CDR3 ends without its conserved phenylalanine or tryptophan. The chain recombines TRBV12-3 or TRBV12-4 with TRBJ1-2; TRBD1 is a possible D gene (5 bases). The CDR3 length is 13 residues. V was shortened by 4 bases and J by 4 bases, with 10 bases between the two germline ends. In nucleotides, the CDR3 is TGTGCCAGCAGTTCAGGGTCAGTCTATGGCTACACCTTG. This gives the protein CASSSGSVYGYTL.

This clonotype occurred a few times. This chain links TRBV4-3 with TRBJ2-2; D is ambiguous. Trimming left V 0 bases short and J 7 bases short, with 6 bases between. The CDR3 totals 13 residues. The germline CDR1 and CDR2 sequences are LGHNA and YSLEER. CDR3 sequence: CASSQDWYGELFF. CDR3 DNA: TGCGCCAGCAGCCAAGATTGGTACGGGGAGCTGTTTTTT.

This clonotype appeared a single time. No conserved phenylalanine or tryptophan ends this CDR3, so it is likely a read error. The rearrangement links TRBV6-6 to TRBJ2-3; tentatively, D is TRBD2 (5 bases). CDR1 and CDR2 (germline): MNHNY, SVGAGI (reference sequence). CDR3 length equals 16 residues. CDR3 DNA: TGTGCCAGCAGTTGGACCTGGACTCTCCGCACAGATATGCAGTATCTT. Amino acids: CASSWTWTLRTDMQYL.

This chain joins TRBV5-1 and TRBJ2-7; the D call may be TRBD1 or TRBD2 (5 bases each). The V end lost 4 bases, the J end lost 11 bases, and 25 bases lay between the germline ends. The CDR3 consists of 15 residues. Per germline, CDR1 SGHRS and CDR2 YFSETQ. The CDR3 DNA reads TGCGCCAGCAGCGTCAGGGACCCCCACTCCTACGATGAGTACTTC. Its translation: CASSVRDPHSYDEYF.

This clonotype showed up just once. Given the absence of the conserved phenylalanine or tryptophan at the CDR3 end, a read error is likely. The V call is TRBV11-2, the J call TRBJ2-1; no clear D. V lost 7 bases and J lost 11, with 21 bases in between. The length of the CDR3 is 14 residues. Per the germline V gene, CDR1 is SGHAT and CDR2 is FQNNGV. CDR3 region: CASNLYRLVSKQFL. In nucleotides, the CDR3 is TGTGCCAGCAATTTATACCGGCTAGTTAGTAAGCAGTTCCTC.

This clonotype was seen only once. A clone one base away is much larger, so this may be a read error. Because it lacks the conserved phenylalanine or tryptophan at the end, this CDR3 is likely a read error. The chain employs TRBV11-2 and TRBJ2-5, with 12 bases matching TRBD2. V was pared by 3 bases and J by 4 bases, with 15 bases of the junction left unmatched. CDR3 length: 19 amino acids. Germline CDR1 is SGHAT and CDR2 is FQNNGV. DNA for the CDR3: TGTGCCAGCAGCTTTGGTAGCCTTCTAGCGGGAGGGCGGGGAGAGACCCAGTACTAC. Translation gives CASSFGSLLAGGRGETQYY.

The CDR3 coding sequence is TGTGCCAGCTCCGTCAGGGATGACTCACCCCTCCACTTT. Amino acids: CASSVRDDSPLHF. J is TRBJ1-6 and V is TRBV12-3 or TRBV12-4; perhaps TRBD1 as D (5 bases). The CDR3 has 13 amino acids. Trimming stripped 8 bases from V and 10 bases from J, with 15 bases between.

The DNA for the CDR3 is TGCGCCAGCAGCCTACCCCAGATAGGGGCGAACACCGGGGAGCTGTTTTTT. Amino acids: CASSLPQIGANTGELFF. The chain joins TRBV4-1 to TRBJ2-2; tentatively, D is TRBD1 (5 bases). Between the trimmed V and J ends, which lost 4 bases and 0 bases, there was a span of 15 bases. The CDR3 runs to 17 residues. Germline CDR1 MGHRA, CDR2 YSYEKL.

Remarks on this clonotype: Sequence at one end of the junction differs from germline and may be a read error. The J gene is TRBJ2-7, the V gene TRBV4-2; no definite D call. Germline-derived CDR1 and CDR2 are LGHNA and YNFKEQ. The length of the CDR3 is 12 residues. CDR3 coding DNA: TGCGTCAGCAGCCAAGAGGCCCACGAGCAGTACTTC. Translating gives CVSSQEAHEQYF.

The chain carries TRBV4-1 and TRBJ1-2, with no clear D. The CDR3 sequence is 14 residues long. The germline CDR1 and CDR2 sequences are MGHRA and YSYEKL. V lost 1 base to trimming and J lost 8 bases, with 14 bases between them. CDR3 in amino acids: CASSQGDRSYGYTF. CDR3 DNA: TGCGCCAGCAGCCAAGGGGATAGGAGCTACGGCTACACCTTC.

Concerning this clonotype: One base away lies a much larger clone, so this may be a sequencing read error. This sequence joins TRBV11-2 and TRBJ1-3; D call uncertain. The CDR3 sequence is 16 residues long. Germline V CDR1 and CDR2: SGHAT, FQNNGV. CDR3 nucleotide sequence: TGCGCCAGCGGCTTAGATCTAGACTACTCTGGAAACACCATATATTTT. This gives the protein CASGLDLDYSGNTIYF.

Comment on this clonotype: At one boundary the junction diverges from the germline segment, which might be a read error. CDR3 sequence reads: CANSQDIGGNQPQHF. The CDR3 DNA is TGTGCCAACAGCCAAGATATAGGGGGCAATCAGCCTCAGCATTTT. The chain uses TRBV4-2 and TRBJ1-5, with TRBD1 matching over 7 bases. The germline V gene encodes CDR1 LGHNA and CDR2 YNFKEQ. There are 15 residues in the CDR3.

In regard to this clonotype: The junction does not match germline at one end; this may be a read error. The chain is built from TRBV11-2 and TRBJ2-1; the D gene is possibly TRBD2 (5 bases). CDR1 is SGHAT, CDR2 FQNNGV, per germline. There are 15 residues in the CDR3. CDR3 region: CASILGAVVHNEQFF. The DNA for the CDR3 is TGTGCCAGCATCTTAGGAGCGGTAGTTCACAATGAGCAGTTCTTC.

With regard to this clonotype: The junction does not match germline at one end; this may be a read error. The CDR3 spells CAIRERDTGELFF. The CDR3 DNA sequence: TGTGCCATCAGGGAGCGGGACACCGGGGAGTTGTTTTTT. The V gene is TRBV10-3, the J gene TRBJ2-2; maybe TRBD2 (7 bases). Germline lookup yields CDR1 ENHRY and CDR2 SYGVKD. CDR3 size: 13 residues.

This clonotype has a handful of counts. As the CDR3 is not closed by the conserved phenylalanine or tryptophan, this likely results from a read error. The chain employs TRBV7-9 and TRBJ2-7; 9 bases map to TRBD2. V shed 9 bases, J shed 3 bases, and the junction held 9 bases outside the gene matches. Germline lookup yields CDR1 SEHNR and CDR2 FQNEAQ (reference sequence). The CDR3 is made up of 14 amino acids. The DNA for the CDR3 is TGTGCCAGTAGCCGGACTAGCGAGTACTACGAGCAGTACCTC. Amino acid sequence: CASSRTSEYYEQYL.

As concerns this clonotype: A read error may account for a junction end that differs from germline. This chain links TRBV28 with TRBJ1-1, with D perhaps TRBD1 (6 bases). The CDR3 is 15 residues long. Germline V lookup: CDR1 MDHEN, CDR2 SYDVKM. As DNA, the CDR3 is TGTGCCAGCAGAGCCGGACAGCAGGGGAACACTGAAGCTCTCTTT. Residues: CASRAGQQGNTEALF.

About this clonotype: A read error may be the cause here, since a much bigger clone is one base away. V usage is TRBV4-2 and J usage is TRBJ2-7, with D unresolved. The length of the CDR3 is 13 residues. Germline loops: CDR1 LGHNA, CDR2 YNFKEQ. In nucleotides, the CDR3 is TGTGCCAGCAGCCAAGGGGGATCCTACGAGCAGCACTTC. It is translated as CASSQGGSYEQHF.

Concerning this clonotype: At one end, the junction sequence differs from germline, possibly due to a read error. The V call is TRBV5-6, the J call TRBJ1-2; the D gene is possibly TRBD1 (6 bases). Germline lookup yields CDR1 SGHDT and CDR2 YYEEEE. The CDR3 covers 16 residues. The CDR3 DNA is TGTGCCAGCAGCTCCCGCGACAGGATTGTCAACTATGGCTGCACCTTC. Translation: CASSSRDRIVNYGCTF.

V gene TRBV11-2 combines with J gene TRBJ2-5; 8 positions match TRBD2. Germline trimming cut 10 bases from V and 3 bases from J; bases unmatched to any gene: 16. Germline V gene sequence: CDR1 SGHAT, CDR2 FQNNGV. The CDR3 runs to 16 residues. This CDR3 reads CANNQTHCGGKETQYF. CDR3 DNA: TGTGCCAACAACCAAACTCATTGCGGGGGGAAAGAGACCCAGTACTTC.

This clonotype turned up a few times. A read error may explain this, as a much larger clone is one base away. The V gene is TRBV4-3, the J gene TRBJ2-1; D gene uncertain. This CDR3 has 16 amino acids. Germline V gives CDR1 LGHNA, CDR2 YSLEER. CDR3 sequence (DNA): TGCGCCAGCAGCCAAGATCCCTACTCAGAATACAATGAGCAGATCTTC. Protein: CASSQDPYSEYNEQIF.

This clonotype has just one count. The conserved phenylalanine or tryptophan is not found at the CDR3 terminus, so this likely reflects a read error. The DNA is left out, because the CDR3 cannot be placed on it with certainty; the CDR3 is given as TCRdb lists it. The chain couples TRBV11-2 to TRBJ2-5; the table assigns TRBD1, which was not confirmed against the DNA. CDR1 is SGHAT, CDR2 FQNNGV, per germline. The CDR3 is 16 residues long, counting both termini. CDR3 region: CACSHTPGGGRETQCS.